The 26 T cell receptor beta chains below all came from one sample that was sequenced in a study of beta chain features in type 1 diabetes. Expressed TCRB transcripts were sequenced because the isolated RNA had all been reverse transcribed beforehand. Using immunoSEQ multiplex PCR, the repertoire was profiled, and TCRdb retains in-frame clones only, with some absent. Among under 500,000 clones, approximately 30% were seen once, and the ten largest hold about 0.065%. The sequencing sample was made of naive CD4+ T cells from blood. The receptor source for this set is a man younger than 30 in good health.

The J gene is TRBJ2-7, the V gene TRBV4-3; 7 bases map to TRBD2. Germline V CDR1 and CDR2: LGHNA, YSLEER. V lost 1 base and J lost 2; bases outside the gene matches: 5. CDR3 length equals 15 residues. CDR3 region: CASSQVSTSAYEQYF. CDR3 in DNA: TGCGCCAGCAGCCAAGTATCAACTAGCGCCTACGAGCAGTACTTC.

The chain is built from TRBV9 and TRBJ1-3; D remains ambiguous. The CDR3 covers 13 residues. Germline V gene sequence: CDR1 SGDLS, CDR2 YYNGEE. Deletions cut 0 bases from V and 4 bases from J, with 5 bases between. CDR3 sequence reads: CASSVEQGNTIYF. As DNA, the CDR3 is TGTGCCAGCAGCGTAGAACAGGGAAACACCATATATTTT.

The J gene is TRBJ1-5, the V gene TRBV7-8; tentatively, D is TRBD1 (6 bases). Germline loops: CDR1 SGHVS, CDR2 FQNEAQ. V lost 8 bases to trimming and J lost 0 bases, with 20 bases between them. The CDR3 runs 17 residues. CDR3 in amino acids: CASSLRGHGYSNQPQHF. CDR3 bases: TGTGCCAGCTCGCTACGGGGACACGGGTATAGCAATCAGCCCCAGCATTTT.

This clone was seen a handful of times. This chain joins TRBV7-9 and TRBJ2-1; D is unresolved. The length of the CDR3 is 14 residues. Germline CDR1 and CDR2: SEHNR and FQNEAQ (reference sequence). V lost 2 bases and J 7 bases, leaving 12 bases between the germline ends. CDR3 sequence: CASSLSITGNEQFF. DNA of the CDR3: TGTGCCAGCAGCTTAAGCATCACCGGGAATGAGCAGTTCTTC.

The chain combines TRBV30 with TRBJ1-2; D may be TRBD1 (5 bases). The CDR3 sequence is 13 residues long. The germline V gene has CDR1 GTSNPN and CDR2 SVGIG (reference sequence). V was cut by 4 bases and J by 4 bases, with 13 bases left in between. CDR3 residues: CAWNLAGGYGYTF. The CDR3 nucleotides read TGTGCCTGGAACTTAGCCGGGGGCTATGGCTACACCTTC.

CDR3 DNA sequence: TGCGCCAGCAGCTTGGCCCGGACAGGGTGGCAAGAGACCCAGTACTTC. This translates into CASSLARTGWQETQYF. The chain has TRBV5-1 and TRBJ2-5, with TRBD1 identical over 8 bases. The CDR3 sequence is 16 residues long. Germline loops: CDR1 SGHRS, CDR2 YFSETQ. V was clipped by 0 bases and J by 2 bases; unmatched bases: 6.

This clone has a handful of counts. The rearrangement links TRBV30 to TRBJ1-1; D gene unclear. This CDR3 spans 11 amino acids. The V gene lost 7 bases and the J gene lost 1 base, with 7 bases spanning the gap. The V gene's germline CDR1 is GTSNPN and CDR2 SVGIG (reference sequence). The CDR3 region is CAFQQNTEAFF. The CDR3 DNA reads TGTGCCTTTCAACAGAACACTGAAGCTTTCTTT.

V gene TRBV7-2 combines with J gene TRBJ2-1; D ambiguous. Germline CDR1 SGHTA, CDR2 FQGNSA. The CDR3 totals 13 residues. V dropped 3 bases and J dropped 6 bases, with 9 bases sitting between them. CDR3 region: CASSFNRANEQFF. In DNA, the CDR3 is TGTGCCAGCAGCTTTAACCGGGCCAATGAGCAGTTCTTC. The full variable domain, rest sourced from reference TRBV7-2 and TRBJ2-1, is GAGVSQSPSNKVTEKGKDVELRCDPISGHTALYWYRQSLGQGLEFLIYFQGNSAPDKSGLPSDRFSAERTGGSVSTLTIQRTQQEDSAVYLCASSFNRANEQFFGPGTRLTVL.

The rearrangement joins TRBV30 to TRBJ1-3, with D perhaps TRBD1 (5 bases). In germline, CDR1 is GTSNPN, CDR2 SVGIG (reference sequence). V lost 3 bases to trimming and J lost 8 bases, with 17 bases between them. The length of the CDR3 is 14 residues. The CDR3 sequence is CAWRTEDLGDTIYF. CDR3 DNA: TGTGCCTGGAGGACAGAGGACTTGGGAGACACCATATATTTT.

This clone was counted once. The chain couples TRBV30 to TRBJ2-5; D uncertain. The CDR3 sequence is 15 residues long. Trimming pared 5 bases from V and 1 base from J, leaving 17 bases between. Germline CDR1 GTSNPN, CDR2 SVGIG (reference sequence). CDR3 DNA: TGTGCCTGGCCGAAGGGCTACCAACTCCAAGAGACCCAGTACTTC. Encoded protein: CAWPKGYQLQETQYF.

The table lists this clone with a few counts. The CDR3 DNA reads as TGTGCCAGCATTATAAGGGCTGGGGCCAACGTCCTGACTTTC. Translation: CASIIRAGANVLTF. This chain connects TRBV5-6 to TRBJ2-6; D is ambiguous. This CDR3 is 14 amino acids long. Germline CDR1 is SGHDT and CDR2 is YYEEEE. Trimming stripped 6 bases from V and 2 bases from J, with 9 bases between.

This rearrangement joins TRBV29-1 to TRBJ2-5, with 7 bases matching TRBD1. The J call could be wrong; TRBJ2-7 is a better fit for the DNA end. The CDR3 is 14 residues long. Germline lookup yields CDR1 SQVTM and CDR2 ANQGSEA. The CDR3 is CSVAWTGYSYEQYF. The CDR3 region has the DNA TGCAGCGTAGCGTGGACAGGCTACTCCTACGAGCAGTACTTC.

For the CDR3, the DNA is TGTGCCAGCAATAAAGCGGGAGGGCCCTACGAGCAGTACTTC. It is translated as CASNKAGGPYEQYF. This chain joins TRBV5-6 and TRBJ2-7, with 10 bases matching TRBD2. CDR1 is SGHDT, CDR2 YYEEEE, per germline. The length of the CDR3 is 14 residues. The ends lost 6 bases at V and 2 bases at J; junction bases unmatched: 5.

This clone was observed a handful of times. This chain connects TRBV9 to TRBJ2-1; TRBD2 agrees at 8 bases. CDR1 is SGDLS, CDR2 YYNGEE, per germline. The CDR3 loop spans 13 amino acids. J was trimmed by 13 bases and V by 0 bases; bases with no gene match: 6. CDR3: CASSVEAGTSQFF. CDR3 nucleotide sequence: TGTGCCAGCAGCGTAGAAGCGGGGACTAGTCAGTTCTTC.

This clone was seen only a few times. The chain combines TRBV4-1 with TRBJ1-1, with TRBD1 matching 7 bases. The ends lost 4 bases at V and 2 bases at J; junction bases unmatched: 4. The CDR3 consists of 14 residues. CDR1 MGHRA and CDR2 YSYEKL come from the germline V gene. The CDR3 region is CASSPTGRNTEAFF. CDR3 nucleotides: TGCGCCAGCAGCCCGACAGGGCGAAACACTGAAGCTTTCTTT.

The chain combines TRBV5-1 with TRBJ1-4; D unresolved. The V and J ends lost 1 base and 8 bases respectively, with 15 bases between them. This CDR3 spans 15 amino acids. Germline V gene sequence: CDR1 SGHRS, CDR2 YFSETQ. CDR3 sequence: CASSLMGSSGEKLFF. Written as DNA, the CDR3 is TGCGCCAGCAGCTTGATGGGGAGTTCGGGCGAAAAACTGTTTTTT. The entire variable domain, with the rest obtained from reference TRBV5-1 and TRBJ1-4, is as follows: KAGVTQTPRYLIKTRGQQVTLSCSPISGHRSVSWYQQTPGQGLQFLFEYFSETQRNKGNFPGRFSGRQFSNSRSEMNVSTLELGDSALYLCASSLMGSSGEKLFFGSGTQLSVL.

The J gene is TRBJ2-7, the V gene TRBV10-3; 8 bases match TRBD2. The V gene end was trimmed by 10 bases and the J gene end by 3 bases; junction bases not matched to a gene: 5. CDR3 length equals 12 residues. Germline V CDR1 and CDR2: ENHRY, SYGVKD. As DNA, the CDR3 is TGTGCCAGTCGACGGGAGGGCTACGAGCAGTACTTC. Encoded protein: CASRREGYEQYF.

This clone was detected a few times. This chain links TRBV7-8 with TRBJ2-2; 11 bases map to TRBD2. With 0 bases clipped from V and 6 bases from J, the junction kept 3 bases outside the gene matches. Germline lookup yields CDR1 SGHVS and CDR2 FQNEAQ. The CDR3 has 16 amino acids. The CDR3 loop reads CASSLATSGRPGELFF. The CDR3 DNA is TGTGCCAGCAGCTTAGCCACTAGCGGGAGACCCGGGGAGCTGTTTTTT.

Worth noting for this clone: Other nucleotide sequences from this sample produce the same CDR3. The chain is built from TRBV2 and TRBJ2-5; D is ambiguous. There are 12 residues in the CDR3. Germline V gives CDR1 SNHLY, CDR2 FYNNEI. Trimming pared 3 bases from V and 2 bases from J, leaving 4 bases between. CDR3 bases: TGTGCCAGCAGTGAGAATCAAGAGACCCAGTACTTC. This codes for CASSENQETQYF.

The chain is built from TRBV7-9 and TRBJ2-7, with TRBD2 matching 7 bases. The V segment lost 0 bases and the J segment 5 bases; nucleotides outside the gene matches: 1. The CDR3 runs 13 residues. Per the germline V gene, CDR1 is SEHNR and CDR2 is FQNEAQ (reference sequence). CDR3 DNA sequence: TGTGCCAGCAGCTTAGCCGGGACTAACGAGCAGTACTTC. Translation gives CASSLAGTNEQYF. The full variable domain, its missing parts supplied by reference TRBV7-9 and TRBJ2-7, is DTGVSQNPRHKITKRGQNVTFRCDPISEHNRLYWYRQTLGQGPEFLTYFQNEAQLEKSRLLSDRFSAERPKGSFSTLEIQRTEQGDSAMYLCASSLAGTNEQYFGPGTRLTVT.

This clone was detected only a few times. V and J are TRBV27 and TRBJ2-3; D is ambiguous. Germline values: CDR1 MNHEY, CDR2 SMNVEV (reference sequence). The V gene lost 5 bases and the J gene lost 5 bases, with 8 bases spanning the gap. The CDR3 has 12 residues. The CDR3 DNA sequence: TGTGCCAGCAGTGAATCCCTAGATACGCAGTATTTT. It specifies CASSESLDTQYF.

In regard to this clone: The sample carries other DNA sequences with the same CDR3. The chain is built from TRBV7-9 and TRBJ2-5; D remains ambiguous. Deletions cut 0 bases from V and 1 base from J, with 6 bases between. The germline V gene encodes CDR1 SEHNR and CDR2 FQNEAQ (reference sequence). This CDR3 spans 14 amino acids. The CDR3 region has the DNA TGTGCCAGCAGCTTAGCAGGGCTCCAAGAGACCCAGTACTTC. Its protein product is CASSLAGLQETQYF.

V gene TRBV5-1 combines with J gene TRBJ2-3; unclear D gene. The germline V gene has CDR1 SGHRS and CDR2 YFSETQ. The CDR3 length is 16 residues. The V end was cut by 4 bases, the J end by 0 bases, with 15 bases between. CDR3 sequence reads: CASSPLTGASTDTQYF. CDR3 coding DNA: TGCGCCAGCAGCCCACTGACTGGAGCTAGCACAGATACGCAGTATTTT. The variable domain in full, completed from reference TRBV5-1 and TRBJ2-3, reads KAGVTQTPRYLIKTRGQQVTLSCSPISGHRSVSWYQQTPGQGLQFLFEYFSETQRNKGNFPGRFSGRQFSNSRSEMNVSTLELGDSALYLCASSPLTGASTDTQYFGPGTRLTVL.

V usage is TRBV29-1 and J usage is TRBJ1-2; D might be TRBD1 (6 bases). Deletions cut 6 bases from V and 8 bases from J, with 16 bases between. CDR1 and CDR2 (germline): SQVTM, ANQGSEA. The CDR3 has 12 residues. The CDR3 sequence: CSVAQGREGYTF. In nucleotides, the CDR3 is TGCAGCGTAGCTCAGGGGCGAGAAGGCTACACCTTC. The complete variable domain, with remaining parts taken from reference TRBV29-1 and TRBJ1-2, reads SAVISQKPSRDICQRGTSLTIQCQVDSQVTMMFWYRQQPGQSLTLIATANQGSEATYESGFVIDKFPISRPNLTFSTLTVSNMSPEDSSIYLCSVAQGREGYTFGSGTRLTVV.

This sequence joins TRBV7-6 and TRBJ1-1; 10 bases fit TRBD1. J gave up 3 bases and V 4 bases, and 5 bases lay outside the gene matches. The CDR3 runs 15 residues. Germline V lookup: CDR1 SGHVS, CDR2 FNYEAQ. The DNA of the CDR3 is TGTGCCAGCAGCTCCCGGGACAGGGGATACACTGAAGCTTTCTTT. Protein sequence: CASSSRDRGYTEAFF.

This clone was observed a handful of times. This chain joins TRBV28 and TRBJ2-3; 15 bases are a match to TRBD2. Germline V gene lookup returns CDR1 MDHEN and CDR2 SYDVKM. V lost 4 bases and J lost 5; bases outside the gene matches: 4. The CDR3 has 16 residues. CDR3 region: CASSYPGLAGGDTQYF. The CDR3 region has the DNA TGTGCCAGCAGTTACCCGGGACTAGCGGGAGGAGATACGCAGTATTTT.